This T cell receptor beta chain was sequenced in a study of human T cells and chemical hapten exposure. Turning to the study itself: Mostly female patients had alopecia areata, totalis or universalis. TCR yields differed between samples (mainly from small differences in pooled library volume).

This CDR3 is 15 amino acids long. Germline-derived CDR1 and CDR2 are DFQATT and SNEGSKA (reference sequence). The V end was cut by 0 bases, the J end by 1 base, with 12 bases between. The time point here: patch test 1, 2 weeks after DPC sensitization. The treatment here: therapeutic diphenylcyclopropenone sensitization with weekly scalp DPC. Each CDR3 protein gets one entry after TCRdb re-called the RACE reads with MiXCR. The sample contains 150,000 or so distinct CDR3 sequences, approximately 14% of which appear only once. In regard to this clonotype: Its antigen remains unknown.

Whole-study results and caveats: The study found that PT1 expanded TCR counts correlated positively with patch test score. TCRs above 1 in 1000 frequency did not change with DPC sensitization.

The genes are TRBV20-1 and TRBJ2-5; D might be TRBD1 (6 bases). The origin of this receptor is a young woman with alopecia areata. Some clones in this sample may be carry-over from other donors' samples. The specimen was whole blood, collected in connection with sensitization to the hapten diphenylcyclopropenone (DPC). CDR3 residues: CSARDLNRVQETQYF. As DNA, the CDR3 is TGCAGTGCTAGAGATCTCAACAGGGTCCAAGAGACCCAGTACTTC.